The TCR gamma chain under discussion was sequenced for a study of gamma delta lymphoproliferative disorders and STAT genes. Notes on the study in general: Leukemic cells skewed toward terminal effectors, unlike likely varied control T cells.

Remarks on this clone: What it binds is unknown. The limits of the CDR3 on the DNA are not certain, so only TCRdb's listed CDR3 is given.

Genomic DNA from isolated PBMCs served as the sequencing template. Sequenced patients had a median age of approximately 66 years. TCRdb fed the multiplex PCR reads into CATT to redo clone calling. Here the sample spans some 2,600 gamma-chain clones, around 20% being singletons. A total of 17 residues make up the CDR3, ends included. The V segment is TRGV11, and no J call was made. TRGV11 is flagged as an ORF with uncertain function. Sequencing input: blood. This TCR was recovered from a human donor with gamma-delta T-cell large granular lymphocyte leukemia. The CDR3 sequence is CTTVPAGLGTAYYKKLF.